The following is a TCR beta chain sequence with its context. Its specificity is not known. Germline V lookup: CDR1 SGHNT, CDR2 YENEEA. CDR3 length equals 15 residues. V gave up 2 bases and J gave up 3 bases, with 13 bases separating them. This sample was included in a study of Ad26.COV2.S vaccination and SARS-CoV-2 variants. The sample's treatment: around 19 received Ad26.COV2.S at low or high dose, single or two shots; several received placebo; per-sample allocation not given. Collection of the samples took place on day 63 after the first injection of vaccine or placebo. Measured with immunoSEQ multiplex PCR; TCRdb has only the in-frame clones, and not every one. Of a few hundred thousand clones in the sample, 90% were seen once. Study-wide results and limits: For non-spike TCRs, breadth in vaccine recipients resembled that in placebo recipients.

This TCR came from a person between 18 and 60 years old who received the Ad26.COV2.S COVID-19 vaccine or a placebo. The chain couples TRBV11-3 to TRBJ2-5, with TRBD2 as a possible D gene (5 bases). Sample: peripheral blood, taken in a trial of Ad26.COV2.S vaccine versus placebo. DNA for the CDR3: TGTGCCAGCAGCTTAACTGGTGGGAGCGAAGAGACCCAGTACTTC. It is translated as CASSLTGGSEETQYF.